The next 2 T cell receptor beta chains were all read from a single sample in a study of cytomegalovirus exposure and HLA in healthy donors. The PCR had 60 Vbeta and 13 Jbeta primers. Method: immunoSEQ multiplex PCR; TCRdb's copy keeps in-frame clones and lacks some. Among around 190,000 clones listed, around 77% were seen once. Sequencing was carried out using PBMCs. The receptors stem from a woman aged 18-30 years in good health and CMV-seronegative.

The CDR3 DNA follows: TGTGCCAGCAGTGAAGAGGGGGACGGTAGGGCTTTCTTT. Protein product: CASSEEGDGRAFF. The chain couples TRBV2 to TRBJ1-1, with D possibly being TRBD1 (6 bases). The CDR3 spans 13 residues. V was trimmed by 1 base and J by 11 bases, leaving 14 bases between them. From germline, CDR1 is SNHLY and CDR2 FYNNEI. Using reference TRBV2 and TRBJ1-1 for the parts outside the CDR3, the full variable domain is EPEVTQTPSHQVTQMGQEVILRCVPISNHLYFYWYRQILGQKVEFLVSFYNNEISEKSEIFDDQFSVERPDGSNFTLKIRSTKLEDSAMYFCASSEEGDGRAFFGQGTRLTVV.

The chain couples TRBV7-8 to TRBJ1-1; no firm D call. The CDR3 runs to 13 residues. V was cut by 2 bases and J by 1 base, with 5 bases left in between. Germline loops: CDR1 SGHVS, CDR2 FQNEAQ. The CDR3: CASSLRGNTEAFF. The CDR3 nucleotides read TGTGCCAGCAGCTTACGGGGGAACACTGAAGCTTTCTTT. The variable domain in full, with the rest retrieved from reference TRBV7-8 and TRBJ1-1, is GAGVSQSPRYKVAKRGQDVALRCDPISGHVSLFWYQQALGQGPEFLTYFQNEAQLDKSGLPSDRFFAERPEGSVSTLKIQRTQQEDSAVYLCASSLRGNTEAFFGQGTRLTVV.